The sample holds many counts of the clone carrying this T cell receptor beta chain. Germline V gene data show CDR1 as SEHNR and CDR2 as FQNEAQ (reference sequence). The CDR3 loop spans 15 amino acids. The V end was cut by 5 bases, the J end by 6 bases, with 20 bases between. The data stem from a study of blood T cells in healthy people across ages. With a J-beta primer mix and a sample-barcoded 5' primer, a second PCR ran about 7 to 12 cycles. MiXCR, applied by TCRdb to the 5' RACE reads, yields one record per CDR3 protein. Of some 1.5 million distinct CDR3 sequences in the sample, roughly 28% are singletons; the top ten hold 7% to 9%.

The chain has TRBV7-9 and TRBJ2-7; D uncertain. Sequencing input: blood. The sequence was obtained from a woman aged 25 to 39 in good health. For the CDR3, the DNA is TGTGCCAGCAGCATGTGGACGGCGCCGTTTCCCGAGCAGTACTTC. Translation: CASSMWTAPFPEQYF. Supplemented by reference TRBV7-9 and TRBJ2-7, the full variable domain reads DTGVSQNPRHKITKRGQNVTFRCDPISEHNRLYWYRQTLGQGPEFLTYFQNEAQLEKSRLLSDRFSAERPKGSFSTLEIQRTEQGDSAMYLCASSMWTAPFPEQYFGPGTRLTVT.